This T cell receptor beta chain was retrieved from a study of identical twins. Trimming cost V 2 bases and J 2 bases; bases outside gene matches: 3. The length of the CDR3 is 14 residues. Germline V lookup: CDR1 SGHKS, CDR2 YYEKEE (reference sequence). Each CDR3 protein is one row after TCRdb ran MiXCR on the 5' RACE reads. The repertoire holds around 530,000 distinct CDR3 sequences, with roughly 15% as singletons. The study, taken as a whole, reports: Fewer insertions were carried by abundant cord blood beta clonotypes, but none was seen in memory repertoires.

Comment on this clonotype: Its target is unknown.

These same data were also listed under a study on yellow fever vaccine responses in identical twins.

The clonotype originates from a woman in her late teens or twenties in good health. Sequencing was carried out using CD4+ T cells sorted from blood. The chain links TRBV5-5 to TRBJ2-7; 8 bases match TRBD2. CDR3: CASSFPGLAYEQYF. CDR3 nucleotide sequence: TGTGCCAGCAGCTTCCCGGGACTAGCCTACGAGCAGTACTTC.